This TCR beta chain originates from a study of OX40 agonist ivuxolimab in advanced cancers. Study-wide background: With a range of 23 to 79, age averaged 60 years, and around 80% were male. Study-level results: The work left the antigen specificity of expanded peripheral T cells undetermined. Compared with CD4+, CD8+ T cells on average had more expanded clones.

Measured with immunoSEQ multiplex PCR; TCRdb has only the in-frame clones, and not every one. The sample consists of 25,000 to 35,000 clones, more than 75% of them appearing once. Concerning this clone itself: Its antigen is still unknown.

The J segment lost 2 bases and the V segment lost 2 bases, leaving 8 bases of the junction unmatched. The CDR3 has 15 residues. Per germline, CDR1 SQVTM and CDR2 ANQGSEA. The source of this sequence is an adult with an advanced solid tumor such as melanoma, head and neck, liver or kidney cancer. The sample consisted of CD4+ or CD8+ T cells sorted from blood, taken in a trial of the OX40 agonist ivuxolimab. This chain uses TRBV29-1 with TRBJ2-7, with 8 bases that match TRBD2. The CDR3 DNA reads TGCAGCGTTGAATTAAGCAGCGGGGGTACCTACGAGCAGTACTTC. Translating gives CSVELSSGGTYEQYF.